The 23 T cell receptor beta chains given below trace back to one sample, sequenced in a study of CD8 T cells in ankylosing spondylitis. Study findings and constraints: It appeared that ankylosing spondylitis blood was characterized by a TCR beta motif of several highly homologous variants.

TCRdb used MiXCR to reprocess the 5' RACE reads, holding one entry per CDR3 protein. The table includes around 890,000 distinct CDR3 sequences, 10% to 15% detected once. Their antigens remain unidentified. The sequenced sample consisted of blood, either unsorted or a sorted T cell fraction (not recorded which). The source is a male donor with ankylosing spondylitis.

This chain links TRBV20-1 with TRBJ1-2, with TRBD1 identical over 9 bases. Germline assignment: CDR1 DFQATT and CDR2 SNEGSKA (reference sequence). The CDR3 extends over 14 amino acids. J lost 4 bases, V lost 4 bases, and 7 bases had no gene match. The CDR3 bases are TGCAGTGCTACGGGACAGGGTCAGATCTATGGCTACACCTTC. Its protein product is CSATGQGQIYGYTF.

This clonotype appeared a single time. V gene TRBV5-5 combines with J gene TRBJ2-1, with no clear D. CDR3 length: 16 residues. Trimming cost V 0 bases and J 0 bases, with 10 bases left between them. From germline, CDR1 is SGHKS and CDR2 YYEKEE (reference sequence). The CDR3 spells CASSLDFSSSYNEQFF. The CDR3, as DNA: TGTGCCAGCAGCTTGGACTTTTCGAGCTCCTACAATGAGCAGTTCTTC.

This clonotype has only a few counts. The genes are TRBV29-1 and TRBJ2-7; 7 bases map to TRBD2. Germline assignment: CDR1 SQVTM and CDR2 ANQGSEA. CDR3 length: 11 amino acids. Unmatched junction bases numbered 3, after V lost 7 bases and J lost 3 bases. This chain's CDR3 is CSAGTIYEQYF. In DNA, the CDR3 is TGCAGCGCAGGGACTATCTACGAGCAGTACTTC.

The table lists this clonotype with a few counts. This sequence joins TRBV4-2 and TRBJ2-1, with 7 bases that match TRBD2. The CDR3 is 16 residues long. Germline assignment: CDR1 LGHNA and CDR2 YNFKEQ. The V and J ends lost 0 bases and 4 bases, in that order; junction bases with no gene match: 6. CDR3: CASSQEPSGSYNEQFF. CDR3 nucleotides: TGTGCCAGCAGCCAAGAACCTAGCGGAAGTTACAATGAGCAGTTCTTC.

This clonotype was seen only a few times. The genes are TRBV20-1 and TRBJ2-7; D is possibly TRBD1 or TRBD2 (5 bases each). V was pared by 0 bases and J by 5 bases, with 20 bases between. Germline CDR1 DFQATT, CDR2 SNEGSKA (reference sequence). The CDR3 is 16 amino acids. The CDR3 loop reads CSARDWGSQRENEQYF. The CDR3 region has the DNA TGCAGTGCTAGAGATTGGGGGAGCCAGCGAGAAAACGAGCAGTACTTC.

This clonotype was detected only a few times. V and J are TRBV7-2 and TRBJ1-1; 11 bases are a match to TRBD1. This CDR3 has 17 residues. Trimming took 6 bases from V and 1 from J; bases not matched to a gene: 10. Germline V gene lookup returns CDR1 SGHTA and CDR2 FQGNSA. The CDR3 loop is CASRRRRDRGRNTEAFF. As DNA, the CDR3 is TGTGCCAGCAGACGTCGACGGGACAGGGGGAGGAACACTGAAGCTTTCTTT.

In its sample, this clonotype was seen many times. J is TRBJ2-2 and V is TRBV9, with 9 positions matching TRBD1. Germline values: CDR1 SGDLS, CDR2 YYNGEE. The CDR3 runs 16 residues. V gave up 4 bases and J gave up 6 bases; unmatched junction bases: 10. The CDR3 nucleotides are TGTGCCAGCAGCATCTCGGGACAGGGAGGGGCCGGGGAGCTGTTTTTT. Translating gives CASSISGQGGAGELFF.

The chain employs TRBV9 and TRBJ2-1; unclear D gene. Germline CDR1 reads SGDLS; CDR2 reads YYNGEE. This CDR3 has 16 residues. V gave up 1 base and J gave up 7 bases, with 18 bases separating them. The CDR3 loop reads CASSVPSEPLGNEQFF. As DNA, the CDR3 is TGTGCCAGCAGCGTACCCAGCGAACCCTTGGGGAATGAGCAGTTCTTC. Looking up the rest from reference TRBV9 and TRBJ2-1 gives the full variable domain: DSGVTQTPKHLITATGQRVTLRCSPRSGDLSVYWYQQSLDQGLQFLIQYYNGEERAKGNILERFSAQQFPDLHSELNLSSLELGDSALYFCASSVPSEPLGNEQFFGPGTRLTVL.

V usage is TRBV10-3 and J usage is TRBJ2-7, with 9 bases that match TRBD1. V dropped 2 bases and J dropped 8; count of bases not matched to a gene: 7. Looked up from germline, CDR1 is ENHRY and CDR2 is SYGVKD. This CDR3 region has 14 residues. The CDR3 nucleotides are TGTGCCATCAGTGAGACAGGGGGCGTTTACCAGCAGTACTTC. This gives the protein CAISETGGVYQQYF.

The chain combines TRBV18 with TRBJ1-5; no reliable D call. This CDR3 contains 17 residues. Germline assignment: CDR1 KGHSH and CDR2 LQKENI. V was clipped by 3 bases and J by 7 bases, with 22 bases between them. The CDR3 reads CASSPSPRATSGQPQHF. The CDR3 DNA reads as TGTGCCAGCTCACCCAGTCCCCGGGCAACATCAGGACAGCCCCAGCATTTT.

This clonotype was detected a few times. The CDR3 sequence: CASSPPAYEQYF. The DNA of the CDR3 is TGTGCCAGCAGCCCCCCGGCCTACGAGCAGTACTTC. This chain connects TRBV5-5 to TRBJ2-7; D is uncertain. Germline CDR1 and CDR2: SGHKS and YYEKEE (reference sequence). Trimming removed 4 bases at V and 2 bases at J, with 7 bases between. The CDR3 runs to 12 residues.

In its sample, this clonotype was seen many times. This chain connects TRBV20-1 to TRBJ2-2, with D tentatively TRBD1 (6 bases). There are 16 residues in the CDR3. Germline CDR1 and CDR2: DFQATT and SNEGSKA (reference sequence). V was pared by 0 bases and J by 0 bases, with 11 bases between. This chain's CDR3 is CSARDQGPSNTGELFF. The CDR3 nucleotides are TGCAGTGCTAGAGATCAGGGGCCCTCGAACACCGGGGAGCTGTTTTTT.

The sample holds many counts of this clonotype. The J gene is TRBJ2-3, the V gene TRBV5-1, with TRBD2 matching 9 bases. Trimming cost V 0 bases and J 1 base; bases outside gene matches: 3. Germline loops: CDR1 SGHRS, CDR2 YFSETQ. CDR3 length: 16 amino acids. CDR3 bases: TGCGCCAGCAGCTTGGTACCTAGCGGGGGCACAGATACGCAGTATTTT. Translation gives CASSLVPSGGTDTQYF.

The V gene is TRBV10-2, the J gene TRBJ1-1; no definite D call. The CDR3 is 13 amino acids. The V end was cut by 3 bases, the J end by 4 bases, with 9 bases between. Looked up from germline, CDR1 is WSHSY and CDR2 is SAAADI. CDR3 amino acids: CASSEWGSTEAFF. The DNA for the CDR3 is TGCGCCAGCAGTGAATGGGGATCCACTGAAGCTTTCTTT.

The chain carries TRBV28 and TRBJ2-7; 7 bases are a match to TRBD1. Germline V gene lookup returns CDR1 MDHEN and CDR2 SYDVKM. Losses at the gene ends were 6 bases for V and 0 bases for J; bases not matched to a gene: 11. The CDR3 loop spans 16 amino acids. CDR3 sequence reads: CASSPGQPAGSYEQYF. The CDR3 bases are TGTGCCAGCAGCCCGGGACAGCCTGCGGGCTCCTACGAGCAGTACTTC. Looking up the rest from reference TRBV28 and TRBJ2-7 gives the full variable domain: DVKVTQSSRYLVKRTGEKVFLECVQDMDHENMFWYRQDPGLGLRLIYFSYDVKMKEKGDIPEGYSVSREKKERFSLILESASTNQTSMYLCASSPGQPAGSYEQYFGPGTRLTVT.

The rearrangement links TRBV5-1 to TRBJ2-7; D is possibly TRBD1 (7 bases). Germline V gene sequence: CDR1 SGHRS, CDR2 YFSETQ. The CDR3 runs to 13 residues. Trimming took 6 bases from V and 2 from J, leaving 12 bases between them. Here the CDR3 reads CASTRDSTYEQYF. CDR3 coding DNA: TGCGCCAGCACGCGGGACAGTACCTACGAGCAGTACTTC. The full variable domain, completed using reference TRBV5-1 and TRBJ2-7, is KAGVTQTPRYLIKTRGQQVTLSCSPISGHRSVSWYQQTPGQGLQFLFEYFSETQRNKGNFPGRFSGRQFSNSRSEMNVSTLELGDSALYLCASTRDSTYEQYFGPGTRLTVT.

The sample holds many counts of this clonotype. The CDR3 region has the DNA TGTGCCATCAGCGGAGGGGGAGGCTCACCCCTCCACTTT. Protein sequence: CAISGGGGSPLHF. The rearrangement joins TRBV10-3 to TRBJ1-6, with TRBD1 as a possible D gene (6 bases). V was shortened by 6 bases and J by 10 bases, with 13 bases between the two germline ends. In germline, CDR1 is ENHRY, CDR2 SYGVKD. The CDR3 consists of 13 residues.

This clonotype was detected a few times. CDR3 amino acids: CASSSSGQLNTEAFF. CDR3 nucleotide sequence: TGTGCCAGCAGCTCCTCCGGGCAGCTGAACACTGAAGCTTTCTTT. This chain connects TRBV11-1 to TRBJ1-1, with D unclear. Germline CDR1 and CDR2: SGHAT and FQDESV (reference sequence). The CDR3 contains 15 residues. Trimming cost V 4 bases and J 0 bases, with 12 bases left between them.

Ten or more counts support this clonotype. The chain uses TRBV10-3 and TRBJ2-7; the D gene is possibly TRBD1 (5 bases). CDR3 length equals 13 residues. Germline CDR1 is ENHRY and CDR2 is SYGVKD. V lost 6 bases, J lost 2 bases, and 11 bases lay in between. The chain's CDR3 is CAIRSTGAYEQYF. The CDR3 region has the DNA TGTGCCATCAGAAGTACAGGAGCCTACGAGCAGTACTTC.

This chain joins TRBV11-2 and TRBJ1-1, with D possibly TRBD1 on 6 matching bases. Germline V gene lookup returns CDR1 SGHAT and CDR2 FQNNGV. Trimming shortened V by 5 bases and J by 11 bases, and 21 bases separated the two germline ends. This CDR3 comprises 14 residues. CDR3 amino acids: CASSVGFQGLGAFF. CDR3 nucleotides: TGTGCCAGCAGCGTAGGGTTTCAGGGGTTAGGCGCTTTCTTT.

This clonotype was picked up a small number of times. The J gene is TRBJ2-3, the V gene TRBV5-1, with 10 bases lining up with TRBD2. CDR1 and CDR2 (germline): SGHRS, YFSETQ. CDR3 size: 16 residues. After removal of 5 bases from V and 4 bases from J, the junction contained 10 bases not matched to a gene. The CDR3 is CASSPGLAVSSDTQYF. The CDR3 nucleotides are TGCGCCAGCAGTCCCGGACTAGCGGTTTCTTCAGATACGCAGTATTTT.

This clonotype came up a few times. This chain joins TRBV20-1 and TRBJ2-2, with 7 bases identical to TRBD1. The CDR3 totals 14 residues. Germline trimming cut 2 bases from V and 7 bases from J; bases unmatched to any gene: 7. The germline V gene has CDR1 DFQATT and CDR2 SNEGSKA (reference sequence). The CDR3 here is CSARPSTGYGELFF. The DNA for the CDR3 is TGCAGTGCTAGACCGTCGACAGGGTACGGGGAGCTGTTTTTT.

This clonotype was detected ten times or more. V is TRBV4-3 and J is TRBJ2-7; D uncertain. This CDR3 comprises 16 residues. Trimming took 0 bases from V and 1 from J, leaving 13 bases between them. Germline loops: CDR1 LGHNA, CDR2 YSLEER. The CDR3 reads CASSQDLADDSYEQYF. Written as DNA, the CDR3 is TGCGCCAGCAGCCAAGATCTGGCGGACGATTCCTACGAGCAGTACTTC.